This TCR beta chain was recovered during a study of identical twins. Broader study findings: Alpha sequences out of frame and shared by twins had excess low generation probability. Zero-insertion analyses could be partly confounded by invariant MAIT and iNKT cells.

All donors were healthy, and all were Caucasian. A single record per CDR3 protein comes from TCRdb applying MiXCR to the 5' RACE reads. The profile covers some 240,000 distinct CDR3 sequences, with approximately 8.6% appearing a single time and around 3% taken by the ten largest. J was trimmed by 4 bases and V by 1 base; bases with no gene match: 5. Looked up from germline, CDR1 is SGHDN and CDR2 is FVKESK. The CDR3 is made up of 16 amino acids. This clonotype was observed a handful of times. Antigen unknown. This sample also appeared in a second study, on yellow fever vaccine responses in identical twins.

V gene TRBV14 combines with J gene TRBJ2-2; 8 positions agree with TRBD1. This sequence was found in a woman younger than 30 in good health. The sequencing input was CD8+ T cells sorted from blood. Here the CDR3 DNA reads TGTGCCAGCAGCCAAGTGGGCAGGGGGCCCACCGGGGAGCTGTTTTTT. Translation gives CASSQVGRGPTGELFF.